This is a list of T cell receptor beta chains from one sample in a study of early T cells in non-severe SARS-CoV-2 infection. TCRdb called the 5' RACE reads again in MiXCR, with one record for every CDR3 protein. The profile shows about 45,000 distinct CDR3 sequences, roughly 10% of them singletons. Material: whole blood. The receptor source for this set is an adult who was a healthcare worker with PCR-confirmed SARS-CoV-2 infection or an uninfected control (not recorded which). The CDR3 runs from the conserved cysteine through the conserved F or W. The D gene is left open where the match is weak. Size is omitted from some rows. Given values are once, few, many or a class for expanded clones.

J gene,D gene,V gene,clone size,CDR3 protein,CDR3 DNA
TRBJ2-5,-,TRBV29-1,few,CSVASLFAETQYF,TGCAGCGTTGCATCGCTTTTTGCAGAGACCCAGTACTTC
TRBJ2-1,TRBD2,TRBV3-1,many,CASSQLARGLAGVLEQFF,TGTGCCAGCAGCCAATTGGCACGGGGACTAGCGGGAGTACTTGAGCAGTTCTTC
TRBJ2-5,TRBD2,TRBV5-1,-,CASSFSSGPPQETQYF,TGCGCCAGCAGCTTTTCTAGCGGGCCGCCCCAAGAGACCCAGTACTTC
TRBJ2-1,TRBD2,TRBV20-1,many,CSASTLAGQTYNEQFF,TGCAGTGCTAGCACGCTAGCGGGACAAACCTACAATGAGCAGTTCTTC
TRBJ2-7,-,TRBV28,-,CASSSPQGRGEYF,TGTGCCAGCAGTTCCCCACAGGGACGCGGAGAGTACTTC
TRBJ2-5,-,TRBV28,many,CASSRLTGLETQYF,TGTGCCAGCAGCCGACTTACAGGGTTGGAGACCCAGTACTTC
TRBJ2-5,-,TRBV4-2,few,CASSQKRGETQYF,TGTGCCAGCAGCCAAAAGAGGGGAGAGACCCAGTACTTC
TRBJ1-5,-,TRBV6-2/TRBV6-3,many,CASTRTGNQPQHF,TGTGCCAGCACGCGAACGGGTAATCAGCCCCAGCATTTT
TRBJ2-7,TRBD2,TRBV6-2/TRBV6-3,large,CASSLERESSEQYF,TGTGCCAGCAGCTTGGAGCGGGAGTCCTCCGAGCAGTACTTC
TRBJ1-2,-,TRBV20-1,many,CTVNHGYGYTF,TGCACTGTTAACCACGGCTATGGCTACACCTTC
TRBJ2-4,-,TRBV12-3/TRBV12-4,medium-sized,CASSPRARRTKNIQYF,TGTGCCAGCAGTCCCCGGGCACGGAGGACCAAAAACATTCAGTACTTC
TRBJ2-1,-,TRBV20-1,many,CSAIRDAQGNEQFF,TGCAGTGCAATCCGGGACGCCCAAGGGAATGAGCAGTTCTTC
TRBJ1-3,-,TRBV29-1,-,CSVEEFRGTIYF,TGCAGCGTTGAAGAATTTCGGGGTACCATATATTTT
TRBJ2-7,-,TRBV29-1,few,CSVGTIHEQYF,TGCAGCGTTGGGACAATCCACGAGCAGTACTTC
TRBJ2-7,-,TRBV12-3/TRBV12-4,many,CASSSQWTVPNSSYEQYF,TGTGCCAGCAGCTCCCAATGGACAGTGCCTAACAGCTCCTACGAGCAGTACTTC
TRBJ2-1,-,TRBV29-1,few,CSEQEGNSYNEQFF,TGCAGCGAGCAGGAGGGGAACTCCTACAATGAGCAGTTCTTC
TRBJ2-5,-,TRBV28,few,CASSFWSRDSQETQYF,TGTGCCAGCAGTTTTTGGAGCCGGGACTCCCAAGAGACCCAGTACTTC
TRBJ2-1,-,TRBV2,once,CASKGDSYNEQFF,TGTGCCAGCAAAGGGGACTCCTACAATGAGCAGTTCTTC
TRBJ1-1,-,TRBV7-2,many,CASSQGSGTEAFF,TGTGCCAGCAGCCAGGGGTCAGGGACTGAAGCTTTCTTT
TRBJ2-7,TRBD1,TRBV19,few,CASSIDFTGEYYEQYF,TGTGCCAGTAGTATAGATTTCACAGGGGAGTACTACGAGCAGTACTTC
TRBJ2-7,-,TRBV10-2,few,CASTLGSYEQYF,TGCGCCAGCACCCTCGGTTCCTACGAGCAGTACTTC
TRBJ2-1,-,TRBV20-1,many,CSARVALAYNEQFF,TGCAGTGCTAGGGTAGCGTTAGCCTACAATGAGCAGTTCTTC
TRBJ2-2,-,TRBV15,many,CATSRGGQRNTGELFF,TGTGCCACCAGCAGAGGTGGACAGAGAAACACCGGGGAGCTGTTTTTT
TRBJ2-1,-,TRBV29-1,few,CSPWGRNNEQFF,TGCAGCCCTTGGGGCAGGAATAATGAGCAGTTCTTC
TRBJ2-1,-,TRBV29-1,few,CSGGSFSHIYEQFF,TGCAGCGGAGGGTCATTCTCTCATATTTATGAGCAGTTCTTC
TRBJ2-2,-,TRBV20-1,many,CSARQVNTGELFF,TGCAGTGCTCGACAGGTTAACACCGGGGAGCTGTTTTTT
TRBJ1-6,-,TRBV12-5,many,CASGPGTANSPLHF,TGTGCTAGTGGTCCTGGGACGGCAAATTCACCCCTCCACTTT
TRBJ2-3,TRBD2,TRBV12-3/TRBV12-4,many,CASTSGIESDTQYF,TGTGCCAGCACCAGCGGGATCGAGTCAGATACGCAGTATTTT
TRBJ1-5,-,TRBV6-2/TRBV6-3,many,CASTARTGSSNQPQHF,TGTGCCAGCACAGCTAGAACGGGGAGCAGCAATCAGCCCCAGCATTTT
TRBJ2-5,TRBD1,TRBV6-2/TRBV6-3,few,CASKESGTGRFGTQYF,TGTGCCAGCAAAGAGTCCGGGACAGGGCGTTTTGGGACCCAGTACTTC
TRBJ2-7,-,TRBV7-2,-,CASSLPTLRDHEQYF,TGTGCCAGCAGCCTCCCCACCCTACGGGACCACGAGCAGTACTTC
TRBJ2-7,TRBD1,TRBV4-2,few,CASSQVATGEYEQYF,TGTGCCAGCAGCCAAGTGGCGACAGGGGAATACGAGCAGTACTTC
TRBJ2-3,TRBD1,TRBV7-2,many,CASSLNDRVTDTQYF,TGTGCCAGCAGCCTCAATGACAGGGTCACAGATACGCAGTATTTT
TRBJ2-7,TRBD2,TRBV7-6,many,CASSLSGTADPHEQYF,TGTGCCAGCAGCTTAAGCGGGACCGCTGACCCCCACGAGCAGTACTTC
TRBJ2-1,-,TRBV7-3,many,CASSLLGVNEQFF,TGTGCCAGCAGCTTATTGGGAGTGAATGAGCAGTTCTTC
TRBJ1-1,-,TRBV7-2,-,CASSLRRANTEAFF,TGTGCCAGCAGCTTACGGCGGGCGAACACTGAAGCTTTCTTT
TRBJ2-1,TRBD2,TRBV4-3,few,CASSQRTSGRGDEQFF,TGCGCCAGCAGCCAGCGGACTAGCGGGAGGGGGGATGAGCAGTTCTTC
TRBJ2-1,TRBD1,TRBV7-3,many,CASSPGTDRGEQFF,TGTGCCAGCAGCCCCGGGACAGACCGCGGTGAGCAGTTCTTC
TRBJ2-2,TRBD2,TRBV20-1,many,CSARRASGRGSGELFF,TGCAGTGCTAGACGGGCTAGCGGGAGGGGATCCGGGGAGCTTTTTTTT
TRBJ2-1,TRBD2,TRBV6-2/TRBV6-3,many,CASIPGLAGSNEQFF,TGTGCCAGCATCCCGGGACTAGCGGGTTCCAATGAGCAGTTCTTC
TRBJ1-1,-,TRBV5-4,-,CASSLGKLPTEAFF,TGTGCCAGCAGCTTAGGGAAGTTGCCCACTGAAGCTTTCTTT
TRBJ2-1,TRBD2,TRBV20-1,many,CSARDYRSGRASYNEQFF,TGCAGTGCTAGAGACTACCGTAGCGGGAGGGCCTCCTACAATGAGCAGTTCTTC